These 28 T cell receptor beta chains were sequenced from one sample in a study of blood T cells in healthy people across ages. Then a second PCR, running about 6 to 11 cycles, was carried out with a sample-barcoded 5' primer and a J-beta primer mix. TCRdb passed the 5' RACE reads through MiXCR, listing each CDR3 protein once. The sample has approximately 690,000 distinct CDR3 sequences; roughly 58% are singletons. The sample taken for sequencing was blood. The receptors shown here come from a man aged 55 to 69 in good health.

This clonotype was recorded a few times. The chain joins TRBV4-1 to TRBJ2-5, with D hard to call. The CDR3 is 13 amino acids. From germline, CDR1 is MGHRA and CDR2 YSYEKL. Trimming stripped 3 bases from V and 3 bases from J, with 8 bases between. CDR3 residues: CASSHRAEETQYF. CDR3 DNA sequence: TGCGCCAGCAGCCACCGGGCAGAAGAGACCCAGTACTTC.

In this sample, this clonotype turned up once. V gene TRBV7-2 combines with J gene TRBJ2-7; no clear D gene. In germline, CDR1 is SGHTA, CDR2 FQGNSA. The CDR3 totals 12 residues. V dropped 6 bases and J dropped 2 bases, with 8 bases sitting between them. CDR3 protein: CASSKMAYEQYF. The CDR3 coding sequence is TGTGCCAGCAGTAAGATGGCCTACGAGCAGTACTTC.

This clonotype was picked up one time. The rearrangement joins TRBV7-2 to TRBJ2-5, with 12 bases identical to TRBD2. Germline-derived CDR1 and CDR2 are SGHTA and FQGNSA. This CDR3 contains 16 residues. V shed 4 bases, J shed 5 bases, and the junction held 8 bases outside the gene matches. CDR3 DNA sequence: TGTGCCAGCAGCTGGTCTAGCGGGGGGGCAGGGGAGACCCAGTACTTC. Protein: CASSWSSGGAGETQYF.

The chain joins TRBV6-6 to TRBJ2-1; TRBD1 aligns across 9 bases. The germline CDR1 and CDR2 sequences are MNHNY and SVGAGI (reference sequence). The CDR3 runs to 17 residues. Trimming took 7 bases from V and 0 from J; bases not matched to a gene: 10. Here the CDR3 DNA reads TGTGCCAGCACCCCCAGGTGGGGACAGGGCTCCTACAATGAGCAGTTCTTC. Its translation: CASTPRWGQGSYNEQFF.

The CDR3 sequence is CSVEVSGSYEQYF. The DNA of the CDR3 is TGCAGCGTTGAAGTTTCAGGCTCCTACGAGCAGTACTTC. The chain joins TRBV29-1 to TRBJ2-7; D remains unclear. The CDR3 runs 13 residues. The germline CDR1 and CDR2 sequences are SQVTM and ANQGSEA. V was cut by 1 base and J by 0 bases, with 7 bases left in between.

The CDR3 sequence: CASTPGQFYEQYF. The CDR3 bases are TGTGCCAGCACCCCAGGACAATTCTACGAGCAGTACTTC. The chain employs TRBV6-2 or TRBV6-3 and TRBJ2-7; D is possibly TRBD1 (5 bases). Germline V gives CDR1 MNHEY, CDR2 SVGEGT. This CDR3 spans 13 amino acids. Trimming removed 7 bases at V and 3 bases at J, with 13 bases between.

The J gene is TRBJ1-2, the V gene TRBV7-2; unclear D gene. CDR1 is SGHTA, CDR2 FQGNSA, per germline. This CDR3 contains 12 residues. V dropped 6 bases and J dropped 3 bases, with 8 bases sitting between them. The CDR3 DNA sequence: TGTGCCAGCAGTCGTTCCTACTATGGCTACACCTTC. It is translated as CASSRSYYGYTF.

The chain couples TRBV18 to TRBJ1-1, with D perhaps matching TRBD1 (5 bases). CDR1 and CDR2 (germline): KGHSH, LQKENI. This CDR3 contains 15 residues. V was clipped by 4 bases and J by 3 bases, with 15 bases between them. The chain's CDR3 is CASSLRGQGDTEAFF. CDR3 in DNA: TGTGCCAGCTCACTGCGGGGCCAAGGGGACACTGAAGCTTTCTTT.

In DNA form, the CDR3 reads TGTGCCATCGGACAGGGGGCGCGAGGCACAGATACGCAGTATTTT. Translating it yields CAIGQGARGTDTQYF. The rearrangement joins TRBV10-3 to TRBJ2-3; TRBD1 agrees at 11 bases. Losses at the gene ends were 8 bases for V and 1 base for J; bases not matched to a gene: 5. The CDR3 extends over 15 amino acids. In germline, CDR1 is ENHRY, CDR2 SYGVKD.

With regard to this clonotype: The junction departs from the called germline gene at one end, perhaps through a read error. The chain joins TRBV18 to TRBJ2-3, with D maybe TRBD1 (6 bases). CDR1 and CDR2 from the germline V gene are KGHSH and LQKENI. The CDR3 length is 14 residues. CDR3 sequence: CAGSPQTQGHTQYF. The CDR3 DNA is TGTGCCGGCTCACCACAAACACAGGGCCATACGCAGTATTTT.

This chain connects TRBV14 to TRBJ2-7; 9 bases align to TRBD1. The DNA end is more similar to TRBJ2-5, so the J call may be wrong. This CDR3 is built from 16 residues. CDR1 SGHDN and CDR2 FVKESK come from the germline V gene. CDR3 residues: CASSQQGQGLEETQYF. The CDR3 DNA follows: TGTGCCAGCAGCCAACAGGGACAGGGCCTGGAGGAGACCCAGTACTTC.

J is TRBJ2-7 and V is TRBV6-2 or TRBV6-3; 13 bases match TRBD2. Germline lookup yields CDR1 MNHEY and CDR2 SVGEGT. There are 16 residues in the CDR3. V was pared by 4 bases and J by 12 bases, with 15 bases of the junction left unmatched. The chain's CDR3 is CASSSGLAGAKETLYF. CDR3 in DNA: TGTGCCAGCAGTTCAGGACTAGCGGGAGCAAAAGAGACCCTGTACTTC.

This clonotype appeared a few times. The chain uses TRBV11-2 and TRBJ2-3, with D possibly matching TRBD2 (7 bases). Germline V gives CDR1 SGHAT, CDR2 FQNNGV. The CDR3 sequence is 16 residues long. V was pared by 5 bases and J by 1 base, with 16 bases between. CDR3 amino acids: CASSLTRGAGTDTQYF. CDR3 nucleotide sequence: TGTGCCAGCAGCCTTACACGGGGGGCGGGCACAGATACGCAGTATTTT.

The chain links TRBV10-3 to TRBJ1-2, with D maybe TRBD1 (5 bases). The germline CDR1 and CDR2 sequences are ENHRY and SYGVKD. CDR3 length equals 16 residues. Trimming left V 4 bases short and J 2 bases short, with 17 bases between. CDR3 residues: CAISVVQANLNYGYTF. The CDR3 DNA follows: TGTGCCATCAGTGTAGTACAGGCCAACCTGAACTATGGCTACACCTTC.

This rearrangement joins TRBV18 to TRBJ2-1; 7 nucleotides match TRBD1. This CDR3 contains 14 residues. The germline V gene has CDR1 KGHSH and CDR2 LQKENI. Germline trimming cut 3 bases from V and 3 bases from J; bases unmatched to any gene: 2. The CDR3 DNA sequence: TGTGCCAGCTCACCCTGGGACAGCTACAATGAGCAGTTCTTC. Translated: CASSPWDSYNEQFF.

The chain recombines TRBV6-1 with TRBJ2-7; tentatively, D is TRBD1 (6 bases). CDR1 MNHNS and CDR2 SASEGT come from the germline V gene. V dropped 5 bases and J dropped 3 bases, with 23 bases sitting between them. This CDR3 is built from 17 residues. This CDR3 reads CASSRTSGSGVFYEQYF. The CDR3 bases are TGTGCCAGCAGTCGTACCTCCGGATCAGGGGTTTTCTACGAGCAGTACTTC.

The J gene is TRBJ1-1, the V gene TRBV6-4; D is undetermined. The CDR3 is 13 residues long. Trimming pared 1 base from V and 1 base from J, leaving 4 bases between. Germline values: CDR1 MRHNA, CDR2 SNTAGT. In DNA, the CDR3 is TGTGCCAGCAGTGACTATTGGAACACTGAAGCTTTCTTT. It is translated as CASSDYWNTEAFF.

This sequence joins TRBV25-1 and TRBJ1-2, with 11 bases aligning to TRBD1. The germline V gene has CDR1 MGHDK and CDR2 SYGVNS. Trimming removed 1 base from V and 2 bases from J; junction bases left unmatched: 6. The CDR3 is 17 amino acids. The CDR3 nucleotides read TGTGCCAGCAGTGAATCCCGGACAGGGGGCCCAAACTATGGCTACACCTTC. Translated, it gives CASSESRTGGPNYGYTF.

This clonotype was seen a few times. V usage is TRBV27 and J usage is TRBJ1-2; D not resolved. The CDR3 contains 10 residues. The germline V gene has CDR1 MNHEY and CDR2 SMNVEV (reference sequence). V shed 6 bases and J shed 8 bases, with 7 bases lying between them. This CDR3 reads CASSPLGYTF. CDR3 bases: TGTGCCAGCAGCCCTCTCGGCTACACCTTC.

This chain connects TRBV25-1 to TRBJ2-7, with a tentative D call TRBD2 (6 bases). Trimming stripped 1 base from V and 7 bases from J, with 11 bases between. The length of the CDR3 is 13 residues. Germline assignment: CDR1 MGHDK and CDR2 SYGVNS. CDR3 amino acids: CASSELLAGEQYF. In nucleotides, the CDR3 is TGTGCCAGCAGTGAATTACTAGCTGGGGAGCAGTACTTC.

Details on this clonotype: A read error is possible here, since a much larger clone lies one base away. V and J are TRBV20-1 and TRBJ2-1, with D possibly being TRBD1 or TRBD2 (5 bases each). The V gene's germline CDR1 is DFQATT and CDR2 SNEGSKA (reference sequence). This CDR3 is 15 amino acids long. Trimming shortened V by 5 bases and J by 7 bases, and 21 bases separated the two germline ends. CDR3: CSARLIEGTPNEQFF. The CDR3 nucleotides read TGCAGTGCTCGGCTAATTGAGGGGACCCCGAATGAGCAGTTCTTC.

This chain joins TRBV5-1 and TRBJ1-1; tentative D call: TRBD1 (6 bases). The V and J ends lost 0 bases and 3 bases respectively, with 9 bases between them. Looked up from germline, CDR1 is SGHRS and CDR2 is YFSETQ. The CDR3 runs 14 residues. This CDR3 reads CASSLGGPDTEAFF. The CDR3 DNA follows: TGCGCCAGCAGCTTGGGGGGGCCGGACACTGAAGCTTTCTTT.

The J gene is TRBJ2-3, the V gene TRBV20-1; TRBD2 agrees at 11 bases. The V gene's germline CDR1 is DFQATT and CDR2 SNEGSKA (reference sequence). V was pared by 5 bases and J by 2 bases, with 6 bases of the junction left unmatched. This CDR3 contains 15 residues. CDR3 loop: CSAGRTSGLTDTQYF. The DNA for the CDR3 is TGCAGTGCTGGACGGACTAGCGGGCTCACAGATACGCAGTATTTT.

The chain combines TRBV29-1 with TRBJ2-5; D gene uncertain. The germline gives CDR1 SQVTM, CDR2 ANQGSEA. The CDR3 is 12 amino acids. Trimming took 4 bases from V and 1 from J, leaving 7 bases between them. This CDR3 reads CSVGDIQETQYF. The DNA of the CDR3 is TGCAGCGTTGGAGACATCCAAGAGACCCAGTACTTC.

This clonotype was seen just once. The rearrangement uses TRBV7-9 and TRBJ1-6; unclear D gene. Germline CDR1 reads SEHNR; CDR2 reads FQNEAQ (reference sequence). The CDR3 loop spans 12 amino acids. V was clipped by 1 base and J by 10 bases, with 5 bases between them. The CDR3 bases are TGTGCCAGCAGCTTAGTGCAATCACCCCTCCACTTT. This encodes CASSLVQSPLHF.

V gene TRBV5-1 combines with J gene TRBJ1-2; possible D gene TRBD1, 6 bases. V gave up 3 bases and J gave up 4 bases, with 13 bases separating them. Germline V gene sequence: CDR1 SGHRS, CDR2 YFSETQ. CDR3 length: 14 residues. CDR3 DNA: TGCGCCAGCAGCTCTTCGACAGGTGGCTATGGCTACACCTTC. Its translation: CASSSSTGGYGYTF.

The V call is TRBV20-1, the J call TRBJ2-1; 11 bases are shared with TRBD2. In germline, CDR1 is DFQATT, CDR2 SNEGSKA (reference sequence). The CDR3 loop spans 15 amino acids. The V and J ends lost 4 bases and 6 bases, in that order; junction bases with no gene match: 8. The CDR3 reads CSATNGLAGGNEQFF. The CDR3 DNA is TGCAGTGCTACGAATGGCCTAGCGGGGGGCAATGAGCAGTTCTTC.

The sample holds one count of this clonotype. V usage is TRBV29-1 and J usage is TRBJ1-2; 7 bases align to TRBD1. CDR1 is SQVTM, CDR2 ANQGSEA, per germline. This CDR3 is 13 amino acids long. The V segment lost 6 bases and the J segment 0 bases; nucleotides outside the gene matches: 4. The chain's CDR3 is CSVRDRANYGYTF. The DNA of the CDR3 is TGCAGCGTCCGAGACAGGGCTAACTATGGCTACACCTTC.